This entry lists 26 T cell receptor beta chains sequenced from one sample in a study of blood T cell repertoires in COVID-19. The table came from immunoSEQ multiplex PCR; TCRdb's copy has only in-frame clones and leaves some out. Of around 250,000 clones in the sample, 84% were seen once. Sample: peripheral blood. The receptors shown here come from a middle-aged man with active or convalescent COVID-19.

This clone occurred a few times. This chain uses TRBV12-3 or TRBV12-4 with TRBJ1-2; 10 bases match TRBD1. The V and J ends lost 6 bases and 8 bases, in that order; junction bases with no gene match: 6. There are 13 residues in the CDR3. As DNA, the CDR3 is TGTGCCAGCAGAACCGGGACAGGGGTGGGCTACACCTTC. It codes for CASRTGTGVGYTF.

CDR3 DNA: TGTGCTAGTGGTTTACAACGGGGAACGAACACTGAAGCTTTCTTT. Translated: CASGLQRGTNTEAFF. The chain employs TRBV12-5 and TRBJ1-1; D is ambiguous. CDR3 length: 15 amino acids. Trimming removed 3 bases at V and 1 base at J, with 12 bases between. Per germline, CDR1 LGHNT and CDR2 FRNRAP.

This chain uses TRBV19 with TRBJ1-6; maybe TRBD1 (6 bases). The CDR3 contains 14 residues. With 7 bases removed from V and 10 bases from J, the gap between germline ends came to 17 bases. From germline, CDR1 is LNHDA and CDR2 SQIVND (reference sequence). The CDR3 coding sequence is TGTGCCAGTACCTCGGGGGGCCAAGGGTCACCCCTCCACTTT. Its translation: CASTSGGQGSPLHF.

This chain connects TRBV29-1 to TRBJ2-3; D call uncertain. V was clipped by 6 bases and J by 4 bases, with 8 bases between them. Per the germline V gene, CDR1 is SQVTM and CDR2 is ANQGSEA. The CDR3 spans 11 residues. The CDR3 here is CSVRIADTQYF. The CDR3 DNA sequence: TGCAGCGTGAGAATAGCAGATACGCAGTATTTT.

The chain joins TRBV9 to TRBJ2-7; possibly TRBD2 for D (6 bases). The germline V gene encodes CDR1 SGDLS and CDR2 YYNGEE. V shed 2 bases and J shed 6 bases, with 12 bases lying between them. CDR3 length: 13 residues. CDR3 in DNA: TGTGCCAGCAGCGTCGGGGGAAGCGGCGAGCAGTACTTC. Its protein product is CASSVGGSGEQYF.

The chain has TRBV7-8 and TRBJ1-1; D may be TRBD1 (5 bases). This CDR3 is 14 amino acids long. Trimming removed 5 bases at V and 6 bases at J, with 16 bases between. Germline CDR1 is SGHVS and CDR2 is FQNEAQ. The CDR3 loop is CASSPRQNKPEAFF. The CDR3 nucleotides are TGTGCCAGCAGCCCCCGACAGAATAAGCCTGAAGCTTTCTTT.

This clone came up once. The V call is TRBV11-3, the J call TRBJ1-6; no clear D gene. Germline V gives CDR1 SGHNT, CDR2 YENEEA. The CDR3 extends over 13 amino acids. V lost 5 bases to trimming and J lost 2 bases, with 4 bases between them. The CDR3 region is CASSLTYNSPLHF. The CDR3 DNA sequence: TGTGCCAGCAGCCTAACCTATAATTCACCCCTCCACTTT.

The V and J genes are TRBV6-5 and TRBJ2-1; D perhaps matches TRBD2 (5 bases). The CDR3 is made up of 14 amino acids. Trimming shortened V by 8 bases and J by 5 bases, and 16 bases separated the two germline ends. CDR1 and CDR2 from the germline V gene are MNHEY and SVGAGI. The DNA for the CDR3 is TGTGCCAGCCGGGCGGGCCACGCCCACAATGAGCAGTTCTTC. Residues: CASRAGHAHNEQFF.

Concerning this clone itself: The same CDR3 is also encoded by other DNA sequences in this sample. The V gene is TRBV7-2, the J gene TRBJ1-2; TRBD1 aligns across 8 bases. This CDR3 comprises 15 residues. The germline V gene has CDR1 SGHTA and CDR2 FQGNSA. J was trimmed by 8 bases and V by 0 bases; bases with no gene match: 8. CDR3 sequence: CASSLAGQGAGGYTF. The CDR3 DNA follows: TGTGCCAGCAGCTTAGCGGGTCAGGGGGCAGGAGGCTACACCTTC.

J is TRBJ2-3 and V is TRBV7-8; D ambiguous. V lost 6 bases and J lost 2, with 6 bases in between. Germline CDR1 SGHVS, CDR2 FQNEAQ. The CDR3 covers 12 residues. The CDR3 DNA reads TGTGCCAGCAGAGCTTCCACAGATACGCAGTATTTT. Translating it yields CASRASTDTQYF.

As regards this clone: A junction end diverges from the germline sequence, so it may reflect a read error. The CDR3: CASSLAGTSAADTQYF. CDR3 nucleotide sequence: TGTGCCAGCAGCCTAGCCGGGACTAGCGCGGCAGATACGCAGTATTTT. The chain is built from TRBV7-2 and TRBJ2-3, with 10 positions matching TRBD2. This CDR3 region has 16 residues. Looked up from germline, CDR1 is SGHTA and CDR2 is FQGNSA.

The V and J genes are TRBV9 and TRBJ2-2, with D tentatively TRBD1 (6 bases). This CDR3 is built from 14 residues. Germline loops: CDR1 SGDLS, CDR2 YYNGEE. Trimming stripped 4 bases from V and 1 base from J, with 8 bases between. The CDR3 coding sequence is TGTGCCAGCAGCCCGGGACAGAACACCGGGGAGCTGTTTTTT. Translating gives CASSPGQNTGELFF. The whole variable domain, filled in from reference TRBV9 and TRBJ2-2, reads DSGVTQTPKHLITATGQRVTLRCSPRSGDLSVYWYQQSLDQGLQFLIQYYNGEERAKGNILERFSAQQFPDLHSELNLSSLELGDSALYFCASSPGQNTGELFFGEGSRLTVL.

The chain links TRBV6-1 to TRBJ2-3, with D possibly matching TRBD1 (5 bases). This CDR3 region has 16 residues. Germline CDR1 reads MNHNS; CDR2 reads SASEGT. Between the trimmed V and J ends, which lost 4 bases and 0 bases, there was a span of 14 bases. This CDR3 reads CASSATTASSTDTQYF. DNA for the CDR3: TGTGCCAGCAGTGCCACGACAGCGTCTAGCACAGATACGCAGTATTTT.

The rearrangement links TRBV28 to TRBJ1-1; TRBD1 might be the D (5 bases). The V and J ends lost 6 bases and 4 bases respectively, with 9 bases between them. Germline V gene lookup returns CDR1 MDHEN and CDR2 SYDVKM. The CDR3 has 12 residues. CDR3 loop: CASRTAGTEAFF. As DNA, the CDR3 is TGTGCCAGCAGGACAGCGGGCACTGAAGCTTTCTTT.

A word on this clone: This sample includes further DNA sequences coding for the same CDR3. V and J are TRBV30 and TRBJ1-6; D is uncertain. CDR3 length: 12 amino acids. Trimming removed 3 bases at V and 7 bases at J, with 7 bases between. Per germline, CDR1 GTSNPN and CDR2 SVGIG (reference sequence). The CDR3 loop is CAWSLQNSPLHF. The CDR3 nucleotides are TGTGCCTGGAGCCTACAGAATTCACCCCTCCACTTT.

J is TRBJ2-1 and V is TRBV27; 7 nucleotides match TRBD2. The CDR3 extends over 13 amino acids. Germline V gives CDR1 MNHEY, CDR2 SMNVEV (reference sequence). V lost 8 bases to trimming and J lost 5 bases; unmatched junction nucleotides: 6. This CDR3 is CASGGGFNNEQFF. The CDR3 DNA reads as TGTGCCAGCGGGGGGGGATTCAACAATGAGCAGTTCTTC.

The chain links TRBV5-1 to TRBJ2-2; 10 bases match TRBD2. V dropped 0 bases and J dropped 6; count of bases not matched to a gene: 17. Germline V gives CDR1 SGHRS, CDR2 YFSETQ. The CDR3 is made up of 20 amino acids. CDR3 nucleotide sequence: TGCGCCAGCAGCTTGGACCAGCGGGGGGGCCTCCTAAGCCCTCCCGGGGAGCTGTTTTTT. It encodes CASSLDQRGGLLSPPGELFF.

This clone was seen once. This chain uses TRBV4-1 with TRBJ1-5; 8 bases map to TRBD1. Germline V gives CDR1 MGHRA, CDR2 YSYEKL. Trimming cost V 1 base and J 6 bases; bases outside gene matches: 5. The CDR3 length is 15 residues. The CDR3 protein is CASSQAQGAVQPQHF. CDR3 nucleotide sequence: TGCGCCAGCAGCCAAGCCCAGGGGGCGGTTCAGCCCCAGCATTTT.

The genes are TRBV7-9 and TRBJ1-2; maybe TRBD1 (6 bases). The CDR3 is 12 residues long. Germline V gives CDR1 SEHNR, CDR2 FQNEAQ (reference sequence). V was cut by 5 bases and J by 7 bases, with 11 bases left in between. CDR3 in DNA: TGTGCCAGCAGCGTTTACAGGGCTGGCTACACCTTC. This encodes CASSVYRAGYTF. Full variable domain (remainder filled in from reference TRBV7-9 and TRBJ1-2): DTGVSQNPRHKITKRGQNVTFRCDPISEHNRLYWYRQTLGQGPEFLTYFQNEAQLEKSRLLSDRFSAERPKGSFSTLEIQRTEQGDSAMYLCASSVYRAGYTFGSGTRLTVV.

This chain uses TRBV7-2 with TRBJ1-2; D perhaps matches TRBD1 (6 bases). This CDR3 comprises 14 residues. With 1 base removed from V and 7 bases from J, the gap between germline ends came to 13 bases. CDR1 and CDR2 (germline): SGHTA, FQGNSA. The CDR3 here is CASSLGRQVAGYTF. The DNA of the CDR3 is TGTGCCAGCAGCTTAGGGCGACAGGTCGCTGGCTACACCTTC.

The CDR3 sequence is CATSREATLHQPQHF. In nucleotides, the CDR3 is TGTGCCACCAGCAGAGAGGCGACATTACATCAGCCCCAGCATTTT. V is TRBV15 and J is TRBJ1-5; D unresolved. This CDR3 is built from 15 residues. V was shortened by 0 bases and J by 5 bases, with 11 bases between the two germline ends. CDR1 is LNHNV and CDR2 is YYDKDF in the germline V gene (reference sequence).

Remarks on this clone: The same CDR3 also results from other DNA sequences found in this sample. The rearrangement links TRBV30 to TRBJ1-1; D is unresolved. Germline V gene lookup returns CDR1 GTSNPN and CDR2 SVGIG (reference sequence). V dropped 0 bases and J dropped 1 base, with 6 bases sitting between them. This CDR3 spans 13 amino acids. In nucleotides, the CDR3 is TGTGCCTGGAGTGTAGGAGAGAACACTGAAGCTTTCTTT. This translates into CAWSVGENTEAFF.

The chain combines TRBV30 with TRBJ1-1; 7 bases match TRBD1. The trim removed 3 bases at V and 9 bases at J, leaving 7 bases unmatched. The CDR3 is 12 residues long. The germline V gene has CDR1 GTSNPN and CDR2 SVGIG (reference sequence). This CDR3 is CAWRLRQGKAFF. The CDR3 DNA follows: TGTGCCTGGAGACTAAGACAGGGAAAAGCTTTCTTT.

The J gene is TRBJ2-7, the V gene TRBV9, with D unresolved. Germline loops: CDR1 SGDLS, CDR2 YYNGEE. The length of the CDR3 is 13 residues. V dropped 0 bases and J dropped 2 bases, with 6 bases sitting between them. CDR3 sequence (DNA): TGTGCCAGCAGCGTAGAAGGAGCCTACGAGCAGTACTTC. Its translation is CASSVEGAYEQYF.

The chain couples TRBV7-9 to TRBJ1-4, with a tentative D call TRBD1 (5 bases). This CDR3 comprises 16 residues. Germline V CDR1 and CDR2: SEHNR, FQNEAQ (reference sequence). V lost 2 bases and J lost 5, with 15 bases in between. The CDR3 reads CASSLRVGQTNEKLFF. In DNA, the CDR3 is TGTGCCAGCAGCTTAAGGGTGGGGCAGACAAATGAAAAACTGTTTTTT.

The chain employs TRBV30 and TRBJ1-1; a possible D gene is TRBD1 (6 bases). V lost 3 bases and J 6 bases, leaving 14 bases between the germline ends. The germline gives CDR1 GTSNPN, CDR2 SVGIG (reference sequence). The CDR3 contains 13 residues. The CDR3 sequence: CAWRLSGAAEAFF. CDR3 nucleotide sequence: TGTGCCTGGAGGTTGTCAGGGGCCGCTGAAGCTTTCTTT.